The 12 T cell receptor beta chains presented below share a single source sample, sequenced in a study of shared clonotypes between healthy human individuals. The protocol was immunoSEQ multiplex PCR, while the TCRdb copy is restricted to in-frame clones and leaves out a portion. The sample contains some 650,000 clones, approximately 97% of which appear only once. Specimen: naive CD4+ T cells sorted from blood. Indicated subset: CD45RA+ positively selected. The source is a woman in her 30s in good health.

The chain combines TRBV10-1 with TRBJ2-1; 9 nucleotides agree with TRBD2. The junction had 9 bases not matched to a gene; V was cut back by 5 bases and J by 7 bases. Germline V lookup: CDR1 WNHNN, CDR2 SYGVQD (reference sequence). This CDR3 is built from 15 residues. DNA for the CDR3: TGCGCCAGCAGTACGACTAGCGGAGCAGTGAATGAGCAGTTCTTC. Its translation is CASSTTSGAVNEQFF.

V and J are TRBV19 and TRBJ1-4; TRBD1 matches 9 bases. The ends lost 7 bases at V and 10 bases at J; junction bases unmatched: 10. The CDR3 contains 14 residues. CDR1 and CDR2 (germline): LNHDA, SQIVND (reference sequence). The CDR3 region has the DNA TGTGCCAGTACCCCGGGACAGGGATTCGGAAAACTGTTTTTT. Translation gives CASTPGQGFGKLFF.

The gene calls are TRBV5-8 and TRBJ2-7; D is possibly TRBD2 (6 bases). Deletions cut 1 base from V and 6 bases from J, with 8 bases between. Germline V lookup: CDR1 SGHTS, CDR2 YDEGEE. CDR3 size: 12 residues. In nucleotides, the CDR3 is TGTGCCAGCAGCTTGTACGGGGGCGAGCAGTACTTC. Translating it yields CASSLYGGEQYF.

Here the CDR3 reads CSARLVNTEAFF. The DNA of the CDR3 is TGCAGCGCCAGGCTTGTGAACACTGAAGCTTTCTTT. The chain links TRBV29-1 to TRBJ1-1, with D uncertain. Germline V CDR1 and CDR2: SQVTM, ANQGSEA. Trimming stripped 7 bases from V and 0 bases from J, with 9 bases between. The length of the CDR3 is 12 residues. The whole variable domain, remainder taken from reference TRBV29-1 and TRBJ1-1, is SAVISQKPSRDICQRGTSLTIQCQVDSQVTMMFWYRQQPGQSLTLIATANQGSEATYESGFVIDKFPISRPNLTFSTLTVSNMSPEDSSIYLCSARLVNTEAFFGQGTRLTVV.

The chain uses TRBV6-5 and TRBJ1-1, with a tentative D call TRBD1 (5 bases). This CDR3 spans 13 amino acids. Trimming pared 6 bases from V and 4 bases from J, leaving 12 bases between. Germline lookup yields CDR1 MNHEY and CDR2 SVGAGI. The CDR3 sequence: CASSRTGITEAFF. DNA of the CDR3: TGTGCCAGCAGCAGAACAGGTATCACTGAAGCTTTCTTT.

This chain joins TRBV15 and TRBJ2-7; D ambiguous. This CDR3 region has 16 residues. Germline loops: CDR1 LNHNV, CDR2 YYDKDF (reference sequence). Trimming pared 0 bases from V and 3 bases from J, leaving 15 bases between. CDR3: CATSRDGWEPHYEQYF. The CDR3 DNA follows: TGTGCCACCAGCAGAGATGGGTGGGAACCACACTACGAGCAGTACTTC.

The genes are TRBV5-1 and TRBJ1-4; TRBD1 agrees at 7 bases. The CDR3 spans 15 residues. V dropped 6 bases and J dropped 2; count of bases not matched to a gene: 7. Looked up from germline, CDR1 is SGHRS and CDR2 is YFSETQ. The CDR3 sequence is CASTGGGSTNEKLFF. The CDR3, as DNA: TGCGCCAGCACGGGAGGGGGCTCGACTAATGAAAAACTGTTTTTT.

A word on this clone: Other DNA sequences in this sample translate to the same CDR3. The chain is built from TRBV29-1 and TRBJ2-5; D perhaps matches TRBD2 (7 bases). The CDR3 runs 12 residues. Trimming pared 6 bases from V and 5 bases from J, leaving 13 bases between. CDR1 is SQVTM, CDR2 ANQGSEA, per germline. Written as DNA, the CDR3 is TGCAGCGTGGGGGGGGGCGGTGAGACCCAGTACTTC. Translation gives CSVGGGGETQYF.

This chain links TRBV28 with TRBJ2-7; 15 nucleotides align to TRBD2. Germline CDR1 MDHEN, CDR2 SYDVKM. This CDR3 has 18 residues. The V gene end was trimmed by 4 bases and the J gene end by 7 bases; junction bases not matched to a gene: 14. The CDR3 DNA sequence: TGTGCCAGCAGTTGGACTAGCGGGAGGGCCCATCAACCGAAAGAGCAGTACTTC. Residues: CASSWTSGRAHQPKEQYF.

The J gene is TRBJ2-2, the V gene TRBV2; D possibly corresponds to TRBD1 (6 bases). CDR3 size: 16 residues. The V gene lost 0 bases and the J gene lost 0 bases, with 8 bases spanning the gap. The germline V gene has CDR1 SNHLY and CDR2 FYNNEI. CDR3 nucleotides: TGTGCCAGCAGTGAAGCGGGGACACCGAACACCGGGGAGCTGTTTTTT. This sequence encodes CASSEAGTPNTGELFF.

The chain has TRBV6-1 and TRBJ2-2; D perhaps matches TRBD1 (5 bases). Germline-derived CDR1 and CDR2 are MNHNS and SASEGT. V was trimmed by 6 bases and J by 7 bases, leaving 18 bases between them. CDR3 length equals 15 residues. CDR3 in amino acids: CASRPPERGVGELFF. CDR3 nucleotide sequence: TGTGCCAGCAGGCCCCCCGAAAGGGGCGTCGGGGAGCTGTTTTTT.

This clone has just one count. CDR3 protein: CASSLGGGGAYNEQFF. CDR3 bases: TGTGCCAGCAGCTTGGGGGGGGGCGGAGCCTACAATGAGCAGTTCTTC. V usage is TRBV5-4 and J usage is TRBJ2-1; possibly TRBD2 for D (7 bases). From germline, CDR1 is SGHNT and CDR2 YYREEE (reference sequence). The CDR3 spans 16 residues. V lost 0 bases and J lost 2, with 12 bases in between.